This T cell receptor (beta chain) was profiled in a study of naive and memory T cell subsets. Ligated cDNA underwent four rounds of PCR with nested alpha and beta constant region primers and SP2. One entry per CDR3 protein results from TCRdb running MiXCR on the 5' RACE reads. In the table there are about 56,000 distinct CDR3 sequences, 6% to 8.5% of which are singletons. This clonotype was observed at least ten times. The CDR3 spans 15 residues. Trimming pared 0 bases from V and 0 bases from J, leaving 9 bases between. CDR1 and CDR2 from the germline V gene are SGDLS and YYNGEE. A UMI-containing oligonucleotide was joined by 3' ligation to the TCR cDNA template.

The origin of this receptor is a female donor in good health. The V call is TRBV9, the J call TRBJ1-1, with D unclear. CDR3 sequence: CASSVGGQLNTEAFF. The CDR3 nucleotides read TGTGCCAGCAGCGTAGGAGGGCAGCTGAACACTGAAGCTTTCTTT.